Described below is a single T cell receptor beta chain sequence and its context. This entry is derived from a study of cytomegalovirus exposure and HLA in healthy donors. Germline CDR1 reads SNHLY; CDR2 reads FYNNEI. The V and J ends lost 11 bases and 2 bases respectively, with 19 bases between them. The CDR3 spans 14 residues. Donors sampled were nominally healthy, though unrecorded immune exposures were likely. PCR involved 60 Vbeta and 13 Jbeta primers. Libraries were prepared by immunoSEQ multiplex PCR; TCRdb keeps only in-frame clonotypes and omits some of them. Of under 200,000 clones listed, around 80% are singletons.

Source material: PBMCs. The J gene is TRBJ2-7, the V gene TRBV2; weak D call: TRBD1 (6 bases). This TCR derives from a man between 18 and 29 years old in good health and CMV-seronegative. The CDR3 region is CASSSRTETYEQYF. CDR3 nucleotides: TGTGCCTCCTCAAGCCGGACAGAGACCTACGAGCAGTACTTC.